This T cell receptor beta chain was documented in a study of response to subunit inactivated influenza vaccine. Study-wide findings and caveats: It was the authors' suggestion that each seasonal influenza vaccination recruits few new T cells.

This clonotype has more than one count but fewer than ten. Its antigen is as yet unknown. Via MiXCR, TCRdb re-called the RT-PCR reads, giving one row per CDR3 protein. Of roughly 160,000 distinct CDR3 sequences detected, about 11% appear once; the ten largest clones hold around 40%. CDR1 SEHNR and CDR2 FQNEAQ come from the germline V gene (reference sequence). Trimming removed 4 bases at V and 5 bases at J, with 17 bases between. The CDR3 totals 16 residues. This TCR was sampled from a man aged 45-69 years who received an inactivated influenza vaccine. Sequenced material: CD8+ T cells sorted from PBMCs, taken less than 30 months after vaccination. The chain recombines TRBV7-9 with TRBJ2-2, with a possible D match to TRBD1 (5 bases). CDR3: CASSSPRTLQTGELFF. The DNA of the CDR3 is TGTGCCAGCAGCTCCCCCCGGACACTTCAAACCGGGGAGCTGTTTTTT.